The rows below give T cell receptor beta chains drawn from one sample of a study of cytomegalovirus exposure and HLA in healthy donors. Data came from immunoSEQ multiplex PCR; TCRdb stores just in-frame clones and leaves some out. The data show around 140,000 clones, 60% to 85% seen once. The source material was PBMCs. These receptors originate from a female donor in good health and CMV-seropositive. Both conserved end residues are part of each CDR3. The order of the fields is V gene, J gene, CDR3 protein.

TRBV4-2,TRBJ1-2,CASSQDLRQGLYGYTF
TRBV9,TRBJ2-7,CASSVAGGGRYEQYF
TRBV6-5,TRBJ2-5,CASSYDFQDQETQYF
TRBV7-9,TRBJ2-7,CASSRDRDQPYEQYF
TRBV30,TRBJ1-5,CAWSRDSNQPQHF
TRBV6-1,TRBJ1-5,CASRGGGSNQPQHF
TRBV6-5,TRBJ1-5,CASRGGSNQPQHF
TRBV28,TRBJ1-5,CASSLYDRDGQPQHF
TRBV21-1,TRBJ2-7,CASSPEPGLIYEQYF
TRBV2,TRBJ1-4,CASSETRGGGEKLFF
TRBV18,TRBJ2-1,CASSPNGGRIFNEQFF
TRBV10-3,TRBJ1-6,CAISERLGTGDSPLHF
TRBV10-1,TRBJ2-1,CASSSASGLNEQFF
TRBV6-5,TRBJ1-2,CASKFARNYGYTF
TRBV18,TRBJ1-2,CASSLGQNGYTF
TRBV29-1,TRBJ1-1,CSVKDWMNTEAFF
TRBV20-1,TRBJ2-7,CSASPGYEQYF
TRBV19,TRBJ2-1,CASSISPSGSADEQFF
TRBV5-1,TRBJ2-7,CASSRQGYEQYF
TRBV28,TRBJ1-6,CASSRSGTANSPLHF
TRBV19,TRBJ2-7,CASSRGGGVYEQYF
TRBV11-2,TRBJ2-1,CASSLVAGEFSEQFF
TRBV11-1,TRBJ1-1,CASSLDRDTEAFF
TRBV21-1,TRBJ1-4,CASSNPDQGWKLFF
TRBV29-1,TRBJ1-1,CSVERQMNTEAFF
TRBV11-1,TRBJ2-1,CASSLGLQYNEQFF
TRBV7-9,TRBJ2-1,CASSTLGLDNEQFF
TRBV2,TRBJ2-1,CASRPGTDNEQFF
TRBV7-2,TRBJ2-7,CASSSVGGSPYEQYF
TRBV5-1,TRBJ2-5,CASSLGTEGETQYF
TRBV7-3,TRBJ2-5,CASSLTRGETQYF
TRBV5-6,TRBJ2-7,CASSLSLRGYEQYF
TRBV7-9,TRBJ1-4,CASSLSGGRSNERLFF
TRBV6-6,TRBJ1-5,CASITGGGQPQHF
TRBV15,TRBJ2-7,CATSRDSGAYEQYF
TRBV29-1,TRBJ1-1,CSVEDLGFGNTEAFF
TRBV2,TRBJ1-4,CASISGTGEKLFF
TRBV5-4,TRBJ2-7,CASSLAGSYEQYF
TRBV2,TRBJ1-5,CASRYRANQPQHF
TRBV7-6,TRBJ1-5,CASSLGEGTGGLVGNQPQHF
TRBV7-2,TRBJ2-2,CASSLIGAANTGELFF
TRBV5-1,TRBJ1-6,CASSLGPAKYNSPLHF
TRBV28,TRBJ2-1,CASSPTSGRSNEQFF
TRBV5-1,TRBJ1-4,CASSSGQGFEKLFF